The 28 T cell receptor beta chains below all came from one sample that was sequenced in a study of cytomegalovirus exposure and HLA in healthy donors. Primers for the PCR totalled 60 Vbeta and 13 Jbeta. The protocol was immunoSEQ multiplex PCR, while the TCRdb copy is restricted to in-frame clones and leaves out a portion. The sample lists about 84,000 clones, around 68% occurring once. The sample comprised PBMCs. The receptor source for this set is a woman in her 40s in good health and CMV-seropositive.

The chain has TRBV9 and TRBJ1-2; the D gene is possibly TRBD1 (6 bases). The CDR3 has 15 residues. The V gene's germline CDR1 is SGDLS and CDR2 YYNGEE. Trimming left V 3 bases short and J 5 bases short, with 17 bases between. The CDR3 loop is CASSAQPQGRYGYTF. CDR3 nucleotides: TGTGCCAGCAGCGCACAACCACAGGGAAGGTATGGCTACACCTTC.

This chain uses TRBV5-4 with TRBJ2-5; tentatively, D is TRBD1 (6 bases). The assigned J gene may be wrong: the sequence end matches TRBJ2-7 better. Germline CDR1 SGHNT, CDR2 YYREEE (reference sequence). CDR3 size: 15 residues. The CDR3, as DNA: TGTGCCAGCAGCTTGGCTGGGGGCCGAGACTACGAGCAGTACTTC. Protein product: CASSLAGGRDYEQYF.

This clone has more than one count but fewer than ten. V usage is TRBV2 and J usage is TRBJ2-5; TRBD2 agrees at 10 bases. Trimming at V came to 3 bases and at J to 3 bases, leaving 7 bases not matched to a gene. The CDR3 runs to 16 residues. CDR1 is SNHLY, CDR2 FYNNEI, per germline. CDR3 sequence: CASSEGLARPKETQYF. CDR3 DNA: TGTGCCAGCAGTGAGGGACTAGCGAGGCCTAAAGAGACCCAGTACTTC.

The chain uses TRBV18 and TRBJ2-1; a weak D match, TRBD1 (6 bases). The germline V gene encodes CDR1 KGHSH and CDR2 LQKENI. CDR3 size: 15 residues. With 1 base removed from V and 4 bases from J, the gap between germline ends came to 11 bases. CDR3 sequence (DNA): TGTGCCAGCTCACCACGTACAGGGATTTACAATGAGCAGTTCTTC. This sequence encodes CASSPRTGIYNEQFF.

The chain carries TRBV16 and TRBJ2-2; 7 nucleotides match TRBD2. Germline CDR1 reads KGHSY; CDR2 reads FQNENV. Trimming at V came to 2 bases and at J to 1 base, leaving 4 bases not matched to a gene. The CDR3 is 16 residues long. CDR3 nucleotide sequence: TGTGCCAGCAGCCAACTGCTAGCGGTGAACACCGGGGAGCTGTTTTTT. It codes for CASSQLLAVNTGELFF.

The chain uses TRBV6-5 and TRBJ2-7, with 10 bases that match TRBD1. The CDR3 length is 14 residues. Trimming at V came to 2 bases and at J to 3 bases, leaving 1 base not matched to a gene. From germline, CDR1 is MNHEY and CDR2 SVGAGI. CDR3: CASSYGTGDYEQYF. DNA for the CDR3: TGTGCCAGCAGTTACGGGACAGGGGACTACGAGCAGTACTTC.

J is TRBJ1-2 and V is TRBV28; 8 nucleotides match TRBD1. Unmatched junction bases numbered 8, after V lost 7 bases and J lost 4 bases. The CDR3 sequence is 14 residues long. Germline assignment: CDR1 MDHEN and CDR2 SYDVKM. The CDR3 DNA sequence: TGTGCCAGCACCATCCAGGGGGCCCCCTATGGCTACACCTTC. Translation gives CASTIQGAPYGYTF.

This chain links TRBV5-6 with TRBJ1-4, with D perhaps TRBD1 (6 bases). The CDR3 sequence is 15 residues long. Germline V lookup: CDR1 SGHDT, CDR2 YYEEEE. V shed 4 bases and J shed 4 bases, with 14 bases lying between them. The CDR3 here is CASSLRTEYNEKLFF. The CDR3, as DNA: TGTGCCAGCAGCCTACGGACAGAATATAATGAAAAACTGTTTTTT. The full variable domain, rest sourced from reference TRBV5-6 and TRBJ1-4, is DAGVTQSPTHLIKTRGQQVTLRCSPKSGHDTVSWYQQALGQGPQFIFQYYEEEERQRGNFPDRFSGHQFPNYSSELNVNALLLGDSALYLCASSLRTEYNEKLFFGSGTQLSVL.

The V and J genes are TRBV18 and TRBJ2-7; TRBD1 is a possible D gene (6 bases). The germline V gene has CDR1 KGHSH and CDR2 LQKENI. Deletions cut 4 bases from V and 7 bases from J, with 11 bases between. The length of the CDR3 is 12 residues. The CDR3 DNA reads TGTGCCAGCTCACTACAGGGCAGTGAGCAGTACTTC. It specifies CASSLQGSEQYF.

The gene calls are TRBV6-1 and TRBJ2-5, with D unresolved. Germline CDR1 is MNHNS and CDR2 is SASEGT. V was shortened by 3 bases and J by 0 bases, with 11 bases between the two germline ends. The CDR3 runs 15 residues. The CDR3 protein is CASSDDTSYQETQYF. CDR3 nucleotide sequence: TGTGCCAGCAGTGACGACACCTCGTACCAAGAGACCCAGTACTTC.

On this clone: The missing conserved phenylalanine or tryptophan at the end of this CDR3 makes a read error likely. It is unclear where the CDR3 begins or ends on the DNA, so no DNA is shown, and the CDR3 is as TCRdb lists it. The chain employs TRBV2 and TRBJ2-4; TRBD2 is the table's D call and was not checked against the DNA. The CDR3 is 12 residues long, ends included. CDR1 and CDR2 from the germline V gene are SNHLY and FYNNEI. CDR3 in amino acids: CASSGSGGSLSI.

The chain links TRBV9 to TRBJ2-6; no firm D call. Trimming stripped 0 bases from V and 0 bases from J, with 7 bases between. Germline assignment: CDR1 SGDLS and CDR2 YYNGEE. The CDR3 is 16 amino acids. The CDR3 DNA reads as TGTGCCAGCAGCGTAGCTTTAAACTCTGGGGCCAACGTCCTGACTTTC. Protein sequence: CASSVALNSGANVLTF.

V and J are TRBV30 and TRBJ1-5; 9 positions agree with TRBD1. Germline loops: CDR1 GTSNPN, CDR2 SVGIG (reference sequence). V lost 5 bases to trimming and J lost 4 bases; unmatched junction nucleotides: 9. CDR3 size: 15 residues. CDR3 nucleotides: TGTGCCTGGGCTCCGGGACAGGGTGGGAATCAGCCCCAGCATTTT. Protein: CAWAPGQGGNQPQHF.

This clone turned up a few times. The chain joins TRBV5-4 to TRBJ1-1; no firm D call. Germline-derived CDR1 and CDR2 are SGHNT and YYREEE (reference sequence). Trimming pared 4 bases from V and 1 base from J, leaving 14 bases between. This CDR3 has 15 residues. The CDR3 DNA follows: TGTGCCAGCAGCGTAGAGGGAGGTACGAACACTGAAGCTTTCTTT. The encoded protein is CASSVEGGTNTEAFF.

V is TRBV28 and J is TRBJ1-2, with D unresolved. V lost 2 bases, J lost 8 bases, and 18 bases lay in between. The germline V gene has CDR1 MDHEN and CDR2 SYDVKM. The CDR3 is 15 amino acids. Here the CDR3 DNA reads TGTGCCAGCAGTTTAACGGCCCCAGTACGCGGGGGCTACACCTTC. Translated, it gives CASSLTAPVRGGYTF.

Comments on this clone: Mismatch with germline at one junction end may stem from a read error. This specimen includes other DNA sequences encoding the same CDR3. The genes are TRBV4-1 and TRBJ2-4, with a weak D call TRBD2 (6 bases). Germline values: CDR1 MGHRA, CDR2 YSYEKL. This CDR3 contains 16 residues. In DNA form, the CDR3 reads TGCGCCAGCAGTCAAGTGGGGGGAGAGGCCAAAAACATTCAGTACTTC. Translated, it gives CASSQVGGEAKNIQYF.

This rearrangement joins TRBV6-1 to TRBJ2-6; 8 nucleotides match TRBD1. There are 14 residues in the CDR3. The germline CDR1 and CDR2 sequences are MNHNS and SASEGT. The V segment lost 6 bases and the J segment 12 bases; nucleotides outside the gene matches: 10. The chain's CDR3 is CASSSRDRFVVLTF. Written as DNA, the CDR3 is TGTGCCAGCAGCTCCCGGGACAGGTTTGTCGTCCTGACTTTC.

This clone has just a few counts. The chain uses TRBV28 and TRBJ2-1; 11 nucleotides line up with TRBD2. Per the germline V gene, CDR1 is MDHEN and CDR2 is SYDVKM. With 4 bases clipped from V and 5 bases from J, the junction kept 4 bases outside the gene matches. The CDR3 length is 15 residues. In DNA form, the CDR3 reads TGTGCCAGCAGTTCCTTAGCGGGAGGGGACAATGAGCAGTTCTTC. It codes for CASSSLAGGDNEQFF.

The gene calls are TRBV20-1 and TRBJ2-3; 7 positions agree with TRBD1. The germline V gene has CDR1 DFQATT and CDR2 SNEGSKA (reference sequence). After removal of 6 bases from V and 6 bases from J, the junction contained 3 bases not matched to a gene. This CDR3 has 11 amino acids. The CDR3, as DNA: TGCAGTGCCACGACAGGGGATACGCAGTATTTT. Protein sequence: CSATTGDTQYF.

This chain uses TRBV7-2 with TRBJ2-7; D may be TRBD1 (6 bases). The CDR3 runs 14 residues. The germline gives CDR1 SGHTA, CDR2 FQGNSA. V lost 1 base, J lost 3 bases, and 10 bases lay in between. The CDR3 region is CASSLGEGGYEQYF. Here the CDR3 DNA reads TGTGCCAGCAGCTTAGGGGAAGGGGGCTACGAGCAGTACTTC. The whole variable domain, filled in from reference TRBV7-2 and TRBJ2-7, reads GAGVSQSPSNKVTEKGKDVELRCDPISGHTALYWYRQSLGQGLEFLIYFQGNSAPDKSGLPSDRFSAERTGGSVSTLTIQRTQQEDSAVYLCASSLGEGGYEQYFGPGTRLTVT.

The count of this clone is one. This chain connects TRBV6-1 to TRBJ1-4; 8 nucleotides line up with TRBD1. The length of the CDR3 is 15 residues. After removal of 3 bases from V and 8 bases from J, the junction contained 8 bases not matched to a gene. The germline V gene encodes CDR1 MNHNS and CDR2 SASEGT. DNA of the CDR3: TGTGCCAGCAGTGATATTGGTACAGGGGGAGAAAAACTGTTTTTT. Residues: CASSDIGTGGEKLFF.

The CDR3 DNA sequence: TGTGCCAGCAGCTTAGGGTCGGGGGGCCCCTACGAGCAGTACTTC. It specifies CASSLGSGGPYEQYF. The rearrangement links TRBV11-3 to TRBJ2-7, with D possibly TRBD2 on 7 matching bases. Germline lookup yields CDR1 SGHNT and CDR2 YENEEA. The CDR3 extends over 15 amino acids. Trimming removed 1 base at V and 2 bases at J, with 12 bases between.

This chain links TRBV18 with TRBJ1-6, with D uncertain. Germline lookup yields CDR1 KGHSH and CDR2 LQKENI. This CDR3 comprises 13 residues. V lost 3 bases, J lost 8 bases, and 8 bases lay in between. Written as DNA, the CDR3 is TGTGCCAGCTCACCGGAGAGGGATTCACCCCTCCACTTT. Protein sequence: CASSPERDSPLHF.

This chain connects TRBV5-5 to TRBJ1-1; tentative D call: TRBD1 (5 bases). Germline lookup yields CDR1 SGHKS and CDR2 YYEKEE (reference sequence). Trimming shortened V by 7 bases and J by 1 base, and 11 bases separated the two germline ends. The length of the CDR3 is 13 residues. The CDR3 protein is CASVLRENTEAFF. The DNA of the CDR3 is TGTGCCAGCGTCCTCAGGGAGAACACTGAAGCTTTCTTT.

This chain connects TRBV4-1 to TRBJ2-1, with D possibly being TRBD2 (6 bases). The CDR3 totals 17 residues. From germline, CDR1 is MGHRA and CDR2 YSYEKL. The V and J ends lost 1 base and 7 bases respectively, with 20 bases between them. The CDR3 sequence is CASSQGYEAIRGNEQFF. CDR3 sequence (DNA): TGCGCCAGCAGCCAAGGGTATGAGGCTATACGGGGGAATGAGCAGTTCTTC.

CDR3 loop: CASSPGGFQETQYF. CDR3 nucleotide sequence: TGTGCCAGCAGTCCGGGAGGGTTCCAAGAGACCCAGTACTTC. The chain has TRBV28 and TRBJ2-5, with TRBD2 matching over 8 bases. Germline V gives CDR1 MDHEN, CDR2 SYDVKM. V gave up 5 bases and J gave up 1 base; unmatched junction bases: 3. There are 14 residues in the CDR3. Based on the CDR3 plus reference TRBV28 and TRBJ2-5, the full variable domain is DVKVTQSSRYLVKRTGEKVFLECVQDMDHENMFWYRQDPGLGLRLIYFSYDVKMKEKGDIPEGYSVSREKKERFSLILESASTNQTSMYLCASSPGGFQETQYFGPGTRLLVL.

This clone was observed a handful of times. The gene calls are TRBV7-7 and TRBJ2-7; TRBD2 matches at 11 bases. The J segment lost 2 bases and the V segment lost 5 bases, leaving 5 bases of the junction unmatched. Germline V gene data show CDR1 as SSHAT and CDR2 as FNYEAQ (reference sequence). This CDR3 is 15 amino acids long. DNA of the CDR3: TGTGCCAGCAGCCCCCGACTAGCGGGACCCTACGAGCAGTACTTC. This codes for CASSPRLAGPYEQYF.

The chain carries TRBV5-4 and TRBJ2-1, with 9 bases that match TRBD1. The trim removed 4 bases at V and 4 bases at J, leaving 6 bases unmatched. Germline lookup yields CDR1 SGHNT and CDR2 YYREEE (reference sequence). The CDR3 loop spans 15 amino acids. CDR3 sequence reads: CASSPPGTGYNEQFF. The CDR3 DNA reads as TGTGCCAGCAGCCCACCCGGGACAGGGTACAATGAGCAGTTCTTC.